This T cell receptor beta chain was recovered during a study of shared clonotypes between healthy human individuals. Study-wide background: Contributing individuals were a couple of females and a few males aged 18 to 49.

Broader study findings: Larger estimated richness was generally seen in naive subsets than in memory subsets. Generation probabilities were higher for clonotypes shared across all four sorted-subset donors than for unshared ones.

Points on this clone: Antigen specificity is unknown.

Deep was the level used in running the assay. Only in-frame clones appear in the TCRdb table, and some are missing; sequencing was by immunoSEQ multiplex PCR. Of about 670,000 clones listed, roughly 70% are singletons. Trimming at V came to 5 bases and at J to 2 bases, leaving 9 bases not matched to a gene. Germline V gives CDR1 KGHSH, CDR2 LQKENI. The CDR3 length is 17 residues. The J gene is TRBJ2-6, the V gene TRBV18; 7 bases map to TRBD1. The material sequenced was memory CD4+ T cells sorted from blood. Subset in this sample: CD45RA-negative fraction. The receptor comes from a woman aged 25 to 39 in good health. For the CDR3, the DNA is TGTGCCAGCTCAGGGGGACAGTTAACCCCTGGGGCCAACGTCCTGACTTTC. Its protein is CASSGGQLTPGANVLTF. The full variable domain, in which reference TRBV18 and TRBJ2-6 provide the parts outside the CDR3, is NAGVMQNPRHLVRRRGQEARLRCSPMKGHSHVYWYRQLPEEGLKFMVYLQKENIIDESGMPKERFSAEFPKEGPSILRIQQVVRGDSAAYFCASSGGQLTPGANVLTFGAGSRLTVL.